The sequence of this T cell receptor beta chain was determined in a study of T cells expressing NK-cell markers. Germline V gene sequence: CDR1 SGHDT, CDR2 YYEEEE. This CDR3 has 17 amino acids. TCRdb processed the 5' RACE reads again and assigns one entry to each CDR3 protein, with no DNA. This sample's clone table lists roughly 350,000 distinct CDR3 sequences. The sequencing sample was made of blood T cells: a sorted CD56 or NKG2C T cell subset, CD4+ or CD8+ T cells, or bulk PBMC T cells (not recorded which). This chain links TRBV5-6 with TRBJ2-5; TCRdb's D call, TRBD1, is unchecked because there is no DNA. This receptor was taken from a man aged 18 to 70 in good health. CDR3 protein: CASSFYRDRLYSGAQYF.